This entry lists 28 T cell receptor beta chains sequenced from one sample in a study of T cell responses to AZD1222 COVID-19 vaccine. The repertoire was sequenced with immunoSEQ multiplex PCR; TCRdb's copy has only in-frame clones and lacks some. The sample yields around 95,000 clones, approximately 90% seen once. Sequencing used peripheral blood, obtained on day 0 of AZD1222 vaccination. The source is an adult in good health.

This chain joins TRBV3-1 (or the pseudogene TRBV3-2) and TRBJ1-6; D might be TRBD1 (5 bases). CDR1 and CDR2 (germline): LGHDT, YNNKEL (reference sequence). The length of the CDR3 is 15 residues. Trimming removed 4 bases at V and 2 bases at J, with 9 bases between. The CDR3 DNA reads TGTGCCAGCAGCCTTGGGGGAACCTATAATTCACCCCTCCACTTT. Translation gives CASSLGGTYNSPLHF.

CDR3 sequence: CASSSRPSSYNEQFF. As DNA, the CDR3 is TGTGCCAGCAGCTCTCGACCGAGCTCCTACAATGAGCAGTTCTTC. This chain connects TRBV11-2 to TRBJ2-1; D is ambiguous. The CDR3 runs to 15 residues. Trimming removed 4 bases from V and 0 bases from J, with 10 bases in between. Germline V gene sequence: CDR1 SGHAT, CDR2 FQNNGV.

This chain links TRBV9 with TRBJ2-6; TRBD1 is a possible D gene (6 bases). Germline loops: CDR1 SGDLS, CDR2 YYNGEE. Trimming took off 2 bases at V and 1 base at J, with 7 bases between the two ends. The CDR3 runs 15 residues. The DNA for the CDR3 is TGTGCCAGCAGCGTTACAGGGTCTGGGGCCAACGTCCTGACTTTC. Amino acids: CASSVTGSGANVLTF.

The chain uses TRBV30 and TRBJ2-1, with D unresolved. Germline assignment: CDR1 GTSNPN and CDR2 SVGIG (reference sequence). The length of the CDR3 is 15 residues. Trimming left V 7 bases short and J 1 base short, with 17 bases between. The CDR3 spells CALDRAPLSYNEQFF. Written as DNA, the CDR3 is TGTGCCTTAGACCGGGCCCCCCTTTCCTACAATGAGCAGTTCTTC.

The chain has TRBV28 and TRBJ1-5; TRBD1 is a possible D gene (6 bases). V lost 4 bases, J lost 11 bases, and 24 bases lay in between. CDR1 is MDHEN, CDR2 SYDVKM, per germline. This CDR3 contains 16 residues. CDR3 amino acids: CASSWESATGSLSQHF. For the CDR3, the DNA is TGTGCCAGCAGTTGGGAATCGGCAACAGGGTCCTTGTCCCAGCATTTT.

The chain employs TRBV9 and TRBJ1-4; TRBD1 aligns across 8 bases. Germline V gene data show CDR1 as SGDLS and CDR2 as YYNGEE. V was clipped by 3 bases and J by 2 bases; unmatched bases: 3. The CDR3 spans 15 residues. DNA of the CDR3: TGTGCCAGCAGCGGCCGGACAGGGACTAATGAAAAACTGTTTTTT. Protein product: CASSGRTGTNEKLFF.

The V call is TRBV6-1, the J call TRBJ1-2, with unresolved D. In germline, CDR1 is MNHNS, CDR2 SASEGT. V was clipped by 3 bases and J by 4 bases, with 9 bases between them. This CDR3 is 13 amino acids long. CDR3: CASSDLTPYGYTF. The CDR3 coding sequence is TGTGCCAGCAGTGATTTAACACCCTATGGCTACACCTTC.

The chain employs TRBV11-2 and TRBJ2-2; 9 bases line up with TRBD2. Per germline, CDR1 SGHAT and CDR2 FQNNGV. With V trimmed by 4 bases and J by 2 bases, 8 bases remained unmatched. This CDR3 region has 17 residues. Here the CDR3 reads CASSYQGLAENTGELFF. The CDR3 DNA is TGTGCCAGCAGCTACCAGGGACTAGCAGAAAACACCGGGGAGCTGTTTTTT.

The genes are TRBV7-6 and TRBJ2-5, with 12 bases identical to TRBD2. After removal of 1 base from V and 3 bases from J, the junction contained 6 bases not matched to a gene. From germline, CDR1 is SGHVS and CDR2 FNYEAQ. There are 17 residues in the CDR3. The CDR3 nucleotides are TGTGCCAGCAGCTTAGACGCTAGCGGGAGGGCGGAAGAGACCCAGTACTTC. Protein: CASSLDASGRAEETQYF. Using reference TRBV7-6 and TRBJ2-5 for the parts outside the CDR3, the full variable domain is GAGVSQSPRYKVTKRGQDVALRCDPISGHVSLYWYRQALGQGPEFLTYFNYEAQQDKSGLPNDRFSAERPEGSISTLTIQRTEQRDSAMYRCASSLDASGRAEETQYFGPGTRLLVL.

The genes are TRBV19 and TRBJ1-2, with a possible D match to TRBD1 (5 bases). The CDR3 is 13 amino acids. The germline V gene encodes CDR1 LNHDA and CDR2 SQIVND (reference sequence). The V and J ends lost 10 bases and 2 bases respectively, with 14 bases between them. CDR3 amino acids: CATRDLNNYGYTF. The CDR3 coding sequence is TGTGCCACAAGGGACCTAAACAACTATGGCTACACCTTC.

This clone was detected only a few times. Other nucleotide sequences in the sample specify the same CDR3. The chain links TRBV4-3 to TRBJ1-1; possibly TRBD1 for D (6 bases). V was trimmed by 0 bases and J by 1 base, leaving 12 bases between them. Germline V gene lookup returns CDR1 LGHNA and CDR2 YSLEER. The CDR3 sequence is 16 residues long. The CDR3 here is CASSQEPQGANTEAFF. CDR3 coding DNA: TGCGCCAGCAGCCAAGAACCACAGGGAGCGAACACTGAAGCTTTCTTT.

This rearrangement joins TRBV7-8 to TRBJ2-4, with D unclear. V dropped 0 bases and J dropped 0 bases, with 9 bases sitting between them. CDR1 is SGHVS, CDR2 FQNEAQ, per germline. This CDR3 is 16 amino acids long. CDR3 in DNA: TGTGCCAGCAGCTTAGCTGGGTTACTAGCCAAAAACATTCAGTACTTC. It translates to CASSLAGLLAKNIQYF.

This clone was found once. This chain joins TRBV11-2 and TRBJ2-4; a weak D match, TRBD2 (6 bases). The germline gives CDR1 SGHAT, CDR2 FQNNGV. The CDR3 is made up of 17 amino acids. V was clipped by 5 bases and J by 0 bases, with 17 bases between them. In DNA form, the CDR3 reads TGTGCCAGCAGCCCCCTAGCGAATCCACTAGCCAAAAACATTCAGTACTTC. Residues: CASSPLANPLAKNIQYF.

The table lists this clone with a count of one. This chain joins TRBV10-3 and TRBJ1-5; 7 bases agree with TRBD1. With 0 bases clipped from V and 7 bases from J, the junction kept 3 bases outside the gene matches. The germline gives CDR1 ENHRY, CDR2 SYGVKD. This CDR3 comprises 14 residues. The DNA of the CDR3 is TGTGCCATCAGTGAGTCGACAGGGTTGCAGCCCCAGCATTTT. Translation gives CAISESTGLQPQHF.

The chain links TRBV6-5 to TRBJ1-2; 9 nucleotides match TRBD1. The germline V gene has CDR1 MNHEY and CDR2 SVGAGI. This CDR3 has 14 amino acids. With 5 bases clipped from V and 7 bases from J, the junction kept 8 bases outside the gene matches. The chain's CDR3 is CASSKTTGGFGYTF. In nucleotides, the CDR3 is TGTGCCAGCAGTAAAACAACAGGGGGCTTTGGCTACACCTTC.

About this clone itself: A junction end diverges from the germline sequence, so it may reflect a read error. CDR3 protein: CASSPQGPRGNSPLHF. The CDR3 DNA sequence: TGTGCCAGCTCCCCACAGGGGCCCCGGGGTAATTCACCCCTCCACTTT. The chain employs TRBV18 and TRBJ1-6, with 7 bases that match TRBD1. Germline loops: CDR1 KGHSH, CDR2 LQKENI. The CDR3 extends over 16 amino acids.

V is TRBV28 and J is TRBJ1-4; D is uncertain. Trimming shortened V by 4 bases and J by 7 bases, and 13 bases separated the two germline ends. The CDR3 is made up of 14 amino acids. Germline V gene data show CDR1 as MDHEN and CDR2 as SYDVKM. The CDR3 loop reads CASSYPGSGEKLFF. The CDR3 DNA reads TGTGCCAGCAGTTATCCGGGTTCGGGTGAAAAACTGTTTTTT.

V and J are TRBV23-1 and TRBJ1-4; no clear D gene. TRBV23-1 is filed as an ORF, its function uncertain. Trimming cost V 4 bases and J 8 bases, with 17 bases left between them. CDR3 length equals 15 residues. The CDR3 bases are TGCGCCAGCAGTCCCAGGACGGTGGCGGAGGAAAAACTGTTTTTT. Its protein is CASSPRTVAEEKLFF.

The chain has TRBV27 and TRBJ1-1, with 9 bases aligning to TRBD1. There are 16 residues in the CDR3. Per germline, CDR1 MNHEY and CDR2 SMNVEV (reference sequence). V gave up 5 bases and J gave up 1 base; unmatched junction bases: 8. CDR3 nucleotide sequence: TGTGCCAGCAGTCAAAGGACAGGGGCGACGAACACTGAAGCTTTCTTT. Translation: CASSQRTGATNTEAFF.

This chain joins TRBV28 and TRBJ1-6; tentative D call: TRBD1 (5 bases). Germline values: CDR1 MDHEN, CDR2 SYDVKM. The V end lost 4 bases, the J end lost 9 bases, and 22 bases lay between the germline ends. This CDR3 comprises 17 residues. In DNA, the CDR3 is TGTGCCAGCAGTTCAGGGCAGGAACGCCGTTTTGGTTCACCCCTCCACTTT. Translation gives CASSSGQERRFGSPLHF.

The genes are TRBV6-4 and TRBJ2-1; the D gene is possibly TRBD2 (6 bases). Germline values: CDR1 MRHNA, CDR2 SNTAGT. Trimming removed 3 bases at V and 6 bases at J, with 12 bases between. The CDR3 loop spans 14 amino acids. CDR3 sequence: CASSEGGGSNEQFF. The CDR3 DNA reads as TGTGCCAGCAGTGAAGGAGGAGGGTCCAATGAGCAGTTCTTC.

Notes on this clone: The same CDR3 also results from other DNA sequences found in this sample. V and J are TRBV7-2 and TRBJ2-7; D gene uncertain. The CDR3 loop spans 11 amino acids. Trimming stripped 5 bases from V and 3 bases from J, with 5 bases between. CDR1 and CDR2 (germline): SGHTA, FQGNSA. DNA of the CDR3: TGTGCCAGCAGCCTCTACTACGAGCAGTACTTC. This encodes CASSLYYEQYF.

The chain combines TRBV10-3 with TRBJ2-2; D may correspond to TRBD1 or TRBD2 (6 bases each). Germline CDR1 is ENHRY and CDR2 is SYGVKD. The V end was cut by 7 bases, the J end by 15 bases, with 33 bases between. This CDR3 region has 17 residues. CDR3 sequence reads: CAITDRGGHNPIEQLFF. For the CDR3, the DNA is TGTGCCATCACCGATCGAGGGGGGCATAATCCTATCGAACAGTTGTTTTTT.

The chain employs TRBV7-8 and TRBJ1-6, with D hard to call. Germline CDR1 and CDR2: SGHVS and FQNEAQ. The CDR3 contains 13 residues. Trimming removed 1 base from V and 7 bases from J, with 5 bases in between. The CDR3 DNA reads TGTGCCAGCAGCTTAGGGGTGAATTCACCCCTCCACTTT. Translating it yields CASSLGVNSPLHF.

The chain joins TRBV7-3 to TRBJ2-3; unclear D gene. This CDR3 has 15 amino acids. Trimming removed 2 bases from V and 0 bases from J, with 9 bases in between. From germline, CDR1 is SGHTA and CDR2 FQGTGA. The CDR3 spells CASSLLGTSTDTQYF. Written as DNA, the CDR3 is TGTGCCAGCAGCTTACTGGGAACTAGCACAGATACGCAGTATTTT.

The V call is TRBV12-3 or TRBV12-4, the J call TRBJ2-1, with D possibly being TRBD2 (5 bases). This CDR3 has 13 amino acids. V lost 6 bases, J lost 9 bases, and 15 bases lay in between. CDR3 loop: CASRLRGNFEQFF. The CDR3 nucleotides are TGTGCCAGCAGGCTCCGGGGTAACTTTGAGCAGTTCTTC.

V is TRBV11-2 and J is TRBJ1-1; tentatively, D is TRBD1 (5 bases). CDR1 is SGHAT and CDR2 is FQNNGV in the germline V gene. This CDR3 is built from 13 residues. With 3 bases removed from V and 5 bases from J, the gap between germline ends came to 10 bases. The CDR3 region has the DNA TGTGCCAGCAGCTTTTCCAGGGATACTGAAGCTTTCTTT. It translates to CASSFSRDTEAFF.

The chain recombines TRBV28 with TRBJ1-5; D possibly corresponds to TRBD1 (6 bases). The CDR3 has 15 residues. Germline CDR1 MDHEN, CDR2 SYDVKM. The V end was cut by 6 bases, the J end by 1 base, with 13 bases between. The CDR3 sequence: CASSDTDRSNQPQHF. CDR3 DNA sequence: TGTGCCAGCAGCGATACGGACAGAAGCAATCAGCCCCAGCATTTT.